The 17 T cell receptor beta chains in this list originate from one sample, sequenced in a study of blood T cell repertoires in COVID-19. TCRdb's table, derived via immunoSEQ multiplex PCR, lists solely in-frame clones and lacks some. The table shows some 150,000 clones, with around 87% occurring only once. The specimen sequenced was peripheral blood. The receptor set was obtained from a woman aged 40 to 50 with acute or convalescent COVID-19.

This clone showed up just once. The chain is built from TRBV6-1 and TRBJ1-5; D remains unclear. Trimming removed 1 base from V and 6 bases from J, with 7 bases in between. This CDR3 is built from 13 residues. The germline V gene encodes CDR1 MNHNS and CDR2 SASEGT. In nucleotides, the CDR3 is TGTGCCAGCAGTGAAGTAGGGAGTCAGCCCCAGCATTTT. This encodes CASSEVGSQPQHF.

This chain connects TRBV20-1 to TRBJ1-1, with D maybe TRBD1 (6 bases). Germline V CDR1 and CDR2: DFQATT, SNEGSKA (reference sequence). This CDR3 region has 12 residues. V dropped 3 bases and J dropped 7 bases, with 12 bases sitting between them. The CDR3 loop reads CSASSGQLEAFF. In DNA, the CDR3 is TGCAGTGCTAGTTCGGGACAACTTGAAGCTTTCTTT.

V usage is TRBV25-1 and J usage is TRBJ1-6; 8 bases match TRBD1. Trimming took 5 bases from V and 0 from J; bases not matched to a gene: 9. The CDR3 sequence is 18 residues long. Germline CDR1 is MGHDK and CDR2 is SYGVNS. The CDR3 coding sequence is TGTGCCAGCAGTCCCGAGGACAGGGCTTACTCCTATAATTCACCCCTCCACTTT. Translating it yields CASSPEDRAYSYNSPLHF.

CDR3 sequence: CAFRGSFSGNTIYF. The CDR3 DNA reads TGTGCCTTCCGGGGGTCATTTTCTGGAAACACCATATATTTT. The genes are TRBV30 and TRBJ1-3, with TRBD1 as a possible D gene (5 bases). Per germline, CDR1 GTSNPN and CDR2 SVGIG (reference sequence). V was trimmed by 7 bases and J by 1 base, leaving 14 bases between them. CDR3 length: 14 residues.

CDR3 loop: CARTGLAKNIQYF. The CDR3 DNA reads as TGTGCCAGAACAGGGTTAGCCAAAAACATTCAGTACTTC. This chain links TRBV12-1 with TRBJ2-4; the tabulated D call, TRBD1, remains unverified against the DNA. TRBV12-1 is annotated as a pseudogene. The CDR3 covers 13 residues.

The V and J genes are TRBV7-6 and TRBJ2-3, with a weak D call TRBD1 (6 bases). Per germline, CDR1 SGHVS and CDR2 FNYEAQ. The V end lost 1 base, the J end lost 9 bases, and 11 bases lay between the germline ends. The CDR3 runs 13 residues. CDR3: CASSLGYRDTQYF. CDR3 DNA: TGTGCCAGCAGCTTAGGGTACAGGGACACGCAGTATTTT.

The chain couples TRBV29-1 to TRBJ1-1; weak D call: TRBD1 (6 bases). This CDR3 is 15 amino acids long. CDR1 SQVTM and CDR2 ANQGSEA come from the germline V gene. V lost 2 bases and J 0 bases, leaving 13 bases between the germline ends. In nucleotides, the CDR3 is TGCAGCGTTGAACTCTCTCAGGGGCTGAACACTGAAGCTTTCTTT. Its translation: CSVELSQGLNTEAFF.

This clone was seen only a few times. The V and J genes are TRBV7-6 and TRBJ1-5, with 10 positions matching TRBD1. This CDR3 region has 17 residues. Germline V lookup: CDR1 SGHVS, CDR2 FNYEAQ. V was pared by 1 base and J by 6 bases, with 9 bases of the junction left unmatched. The CDR3 bases are TGTGCCAGCAGCTTAGTTCGGCGGGACAGGGGTTGTCAGCCCCAGCATTTT. Translating it yields CASSLVRRDRGCQPQHF. Supplemented by reference TRBV7-6 and TRBJ1-5, the full variable domain reads GAGVSQSPRYKVTKRGQDVALRCDPISGHVSLYWYRQALGQGPEFLTYFNYEAQQDKSGLPNDRFSAERPEGSISTLTIQRTEQRDSAMYRCASSLVRRDRGCQPQHFGDGTRLSIL.

This clone showed up just once. The chain combines TRBV5-1 with TRBJ2-1, with TRBD1 identical over 8 bases. V trimming: 3 bases; J trimming: 9 bases; junction bases outside the gene matches: 2. The CDR3 totals 12 residues. The germline CDR1 and CDR2 sequences are SGHRS and YFSETQ. This chain's CDR3 is CASSSQGGEQFF. The CDR3 DNA follows: TGCGCCAGCAGCTCACAGGGGGGTGAGCAGTTCTTC.

V is TRBV28 and J is TRBJ1-4; 9 bases are shared with TRBD1. Unmatched junction bases numbered 8, after V lost 6 bases and J lost 6 bases. Germline V lookup: CDR1 MDHEN, CDR2 SYDVKM. CDR3 size: 15 residues. The CDR3: CASRLGQGHDEKLFF. CDR3 DNA: TGTGCCAGCAGGCTGGGACAGGGTCACGATGAAAAACTGTTTTTT.

This clone has just a few counts. The gene calls are TRBV29-1 and TRBJ1-2; 12 bases agree with TRBD1. V lost 3 bases and J lost 3; bases outside the gene matches: 5. Germline V gene sequence: CDR1 SQVTM, CDR2 ANQGSEA. This CDR3 spans 15 amino acids. The CDR3 coding sequence is TGCAGCGTTGATATAGGGACAGGGGGCGACTATGGCTACACCTTC. Its protein is CSVDIGTGGDYGYTF.

CDR3 region: CSASLGGQASYNEQFF. As DNA, the CDR3 is TGCAGTGCTAGTTTAGGGGGCCAAGCATCCTACAATGAGCAGTTCTTC. The gene calls are TRBV20-1 and TRBJ2-1; TRBD1 matches at 7 bases. V dropped 3 bases and J dropped 1; count of bases not matched to a gene: 9. Germline-derived CDR1 and CDR2 are DFQATT and SNEGSKA (reference sequence). The CDR3 loop spans 16 amino acids.

This chain uses TRBV28 with TRBJ2-1; D is ambiguous. The CDR3 length is 14 residues. V lost 8 bases, J lost 5 bases, and 16 bases lay in between. In germline, CDR1 is MDHEN, CDR2 SYDVKM. The CDR3 is CASRSPGSNNEQFF. The CDR3 coding sequence is TGTGCCAGCCGGAGTCCCGGCAGTAACAATGAGCAGTTCTTC.

This clone showed up just once. J is TRBJ1-1 and V is TRBV11-2; D might be TRBD1 (5 bases). The CDR3 length is 15 residues. Per germline, CDR1 SGHAT and CDR2 FQNNGV. The V end was cut by 2 bases, the J end by 4 bases, with 14 bases between. The chain's CDR3 is CASSLQTGGGTEAFF. Here the CDR3 DNA reads TGTGCCAGCAGCTTACAAACGGGGGGGGGCACTGAAGCTTTCTTT. Complete variable domain (other parts from reference TRBV11-2 and TRBJ1-1): EAGVAQSPRYKIIEKRQSVAFWCNPISGHATLYWYQQILGQGPKLLIQFQNNGVVDDSQLPKDRFSAERLKGVDSTLKIQPAKLEDSAVYLCASSLQTGGGTEAFFGQGTRLTVV.

This clone is a singleton in its sample. This chain joins TRBV24-1 and TRBJ2-1; D is unclear. The CDR3 length is 13 residues. The V gene's germline CDR1 is KGHDR and CDR2 SFDVKD. V was shortened by 3 bases and J by 7 bases, with 9 bases between the two germline ends. The CDR3 region is CATSDPNGNEQFF. The DNA for the CDR3 is TGTGCCACCAGTGATCCCAACGGGAATGAGCAGTTCTTC.

The DNA of the CDR3 is TGTGCCAGCAGCTGGGGGGGAGGGCCGAGGGAGCAGTACTTC. This gives the protein CASSWGGGPREQYF. V is TRBV11-1 and J is TRBJ2-7, with 7 nucleotides matching TRBD2. V trimming: 4 bases; J trimming: 7 bases; junction bases outside the gene matches: 10. Germline V gives CDR1 SGHAT, CDR2 FQDESV (reference sequence). The CDR3 is made up of 14 amino acids.

The genes are TRBV12-3 or TRBV12-4 and TRBJ2-7, with D maybe TRBD2 (5 bases). With 6 bases removed from V and 1 base from J, the gap between germline ends came to 10 bases. The CDR3 spans 13 residues. The CDR3 here is CASRPGLSYEQYF. The CDR3 DNA follows: TGTGCCAGCAGGCCGGGGTTGTCCTACGAGCAGTACTTC.